This T cell receptor beta chain was identified during a study of T cells in Graves' hyperthyroidism and ophthalmopathy. Amplification of TCR beta CDR3 regions used RNA as the template. HTBI primers drove first-round RT-PCR of the TCR CDR3. TCRdb ran MiXCR on the multiplex PCR reads and lists one entry per CDR3 protein. The sample records 750,000 to 900,000 distinct CDR3 sequences, 35% to 45% being singletons. This CDR3 has 15 amino acids. Germline V gene lookup returns CDR1 SEHNR and CDR2 FQNEAQ (reference sequence). V trimming: 1 base; J trimming: 2 bases; junction bases outside the gene matches: 4. Disease duration under 2 months; hyperthyroidism patients were aged 18 to 65. Of note for this clonotype: The target antigen is unknown.

Findings and limits, study-wide: The model predicted ophthalmopathy a median roughly 6.3 months before onset. Appearing also in blood were most of the thyroid clonotypes expanded above 0.001.

This clonotype was sampled from a man aged 18 to 29 with Graves' hyperthyroidism. The sequenced sample consisted of blood. This rearrangement joins TRBV7-9 to TRBJ2-7, with 8 bases fitting TRBD2. The CDR3 is CASSLVVSGAYEQYF. CDR3 in DNA: TGTGCCAGCAGCTTAGTAGTTAGCGGGGCCTACGAGCAGTACTTC.